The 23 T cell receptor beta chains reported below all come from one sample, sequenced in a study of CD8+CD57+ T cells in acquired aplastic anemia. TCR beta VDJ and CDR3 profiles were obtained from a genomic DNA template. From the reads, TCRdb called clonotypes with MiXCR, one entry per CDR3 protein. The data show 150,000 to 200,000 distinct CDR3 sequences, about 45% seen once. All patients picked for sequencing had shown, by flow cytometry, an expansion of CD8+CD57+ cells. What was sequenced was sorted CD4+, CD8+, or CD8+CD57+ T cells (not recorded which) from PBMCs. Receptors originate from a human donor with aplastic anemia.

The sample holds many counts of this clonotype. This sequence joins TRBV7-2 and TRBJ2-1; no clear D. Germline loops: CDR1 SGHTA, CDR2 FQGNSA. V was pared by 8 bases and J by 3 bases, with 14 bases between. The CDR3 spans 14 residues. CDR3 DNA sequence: TGTGCCAGCGCCGGTGCTTGGGTCTACAATGAGCAGTTCTTC. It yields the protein CASAGAWVYNEQFF.

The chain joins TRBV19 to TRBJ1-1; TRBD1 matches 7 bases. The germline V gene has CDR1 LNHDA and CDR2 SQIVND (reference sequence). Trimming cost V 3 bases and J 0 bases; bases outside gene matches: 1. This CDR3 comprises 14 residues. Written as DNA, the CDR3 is TGTGCCAGTAGTATTGGGACAGTGAACACTGAAGCTTTCTTT. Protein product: CASSIGTVNTEAFF.

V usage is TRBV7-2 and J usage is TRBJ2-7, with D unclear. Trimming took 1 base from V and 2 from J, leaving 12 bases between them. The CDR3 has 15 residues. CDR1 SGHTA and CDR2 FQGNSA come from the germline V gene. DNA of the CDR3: TGTGCCAGCAGCTTAGTTCCGGGTCCTACCTACGAGCAGTACTTC. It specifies CASSLVPGPTYEQYF. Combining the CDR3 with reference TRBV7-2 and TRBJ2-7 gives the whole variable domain GAGVSQSPSNKVTEKGKDVELRCDPISGHTALYWYRQSLGQGLEFLIYFQGNSAPDKSGLPSDRFSAERTGGSVSTLTIQRTQQEDSAVYLCASSLVPGPTYEQYFGPGTRLTVT.

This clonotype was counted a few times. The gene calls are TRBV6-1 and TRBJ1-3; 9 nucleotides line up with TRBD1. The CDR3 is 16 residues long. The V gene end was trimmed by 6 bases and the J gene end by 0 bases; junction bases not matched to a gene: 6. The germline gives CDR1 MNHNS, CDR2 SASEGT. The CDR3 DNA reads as TGTGCCAGCAGAACCCGGACAGGGGCCTCTGGAAACACCATATATTTT. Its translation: CASRTRTGASGNTIYF.

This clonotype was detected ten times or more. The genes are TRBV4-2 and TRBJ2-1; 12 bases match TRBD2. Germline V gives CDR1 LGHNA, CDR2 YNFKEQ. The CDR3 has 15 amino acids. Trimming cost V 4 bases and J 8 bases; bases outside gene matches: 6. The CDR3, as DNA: TGTGCCAGCAGCCCCCCGACTAGCGGGAGCGATGAGCAGTTCTTC. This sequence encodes CASSPPTSGSDEQFF.

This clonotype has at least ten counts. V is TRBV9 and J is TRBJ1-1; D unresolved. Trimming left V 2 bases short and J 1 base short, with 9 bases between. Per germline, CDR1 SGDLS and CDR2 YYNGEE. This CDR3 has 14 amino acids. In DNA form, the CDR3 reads TGTGCCAGCAGCGTTGATGTCGGGAACACTGAAGCTTTCTTT. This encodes CASSVDVGNTEAFF. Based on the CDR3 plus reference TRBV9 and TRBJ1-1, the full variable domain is DSGVTQTPKHLITATGQRVTLRCSPRSGDLSVYWYQQSLDQGLQFLIQYYNGEERAKGNILERFSAQQFPDLHSELNLSSLELGDSALYFCASSVDVGNTEAFFGQGTRLTVV.

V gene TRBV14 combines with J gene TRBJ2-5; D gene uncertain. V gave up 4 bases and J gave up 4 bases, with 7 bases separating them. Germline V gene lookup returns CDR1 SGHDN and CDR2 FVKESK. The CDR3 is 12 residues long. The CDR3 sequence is CASSPTSETQYF. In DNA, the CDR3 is TGTGCCAGCAGCCCAACGTCAGAGACCCAGTACTTC.

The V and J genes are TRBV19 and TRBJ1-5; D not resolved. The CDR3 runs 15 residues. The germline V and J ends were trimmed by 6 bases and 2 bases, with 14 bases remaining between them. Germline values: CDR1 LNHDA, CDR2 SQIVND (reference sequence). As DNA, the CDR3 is TGTGCCAGTAGCAGAGGAGGGAATGGCAATCAGCCCCAGCATTTT. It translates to CASSRGGNGNQPQHF.

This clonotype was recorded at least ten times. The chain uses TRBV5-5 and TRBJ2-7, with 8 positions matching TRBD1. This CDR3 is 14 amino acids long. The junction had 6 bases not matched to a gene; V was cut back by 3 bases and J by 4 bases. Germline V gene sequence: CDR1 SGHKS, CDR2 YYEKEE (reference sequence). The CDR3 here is CASSYTGGRYEQYV. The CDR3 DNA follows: TGTGCCAGCAGCTATACAGGGGGGAGATACGAGCAGTACGTC.

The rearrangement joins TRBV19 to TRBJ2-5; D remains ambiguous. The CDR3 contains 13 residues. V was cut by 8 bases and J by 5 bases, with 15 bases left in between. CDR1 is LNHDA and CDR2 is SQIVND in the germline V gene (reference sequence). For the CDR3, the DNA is TGTGCCAGTTCCCACCCGGGCAGGGAGACCCAGTACTTC. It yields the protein CASSHPGRETQYF. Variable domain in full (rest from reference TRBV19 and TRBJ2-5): DGGITQSPKYLFRKEGQNVTLSCEQNLNHDAMYWYRQDPGQGLRLIYYSQIVNDFQKGDIAEGYSVSREKKESFPLTVTSAQKNPTAFYLCASSHPGRETQYFGPGTRLLVL.

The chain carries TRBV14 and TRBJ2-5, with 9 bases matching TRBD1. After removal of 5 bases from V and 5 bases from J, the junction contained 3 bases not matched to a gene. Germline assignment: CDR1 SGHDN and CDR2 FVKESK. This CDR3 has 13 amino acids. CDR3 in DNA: TGTGCCAGCAGCGCACAGGGGGCTGAGACCCAGTACTTC. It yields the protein CASSAQGAETQYF.

CDR3 protein: CASSHIGQGGSPLHF. The CDR3 coding sequence is TGTGCCAGCAGCCACATCGGACAGGGCGGCTCACCCCTCCACTTT. The rearrangement links TRBV11-3 to TRBJ1-6; 8 positions agree with TRBD1. The CDR3 has 15 amino acids. Germline CDR1 SGHNT, CDR2 YENEEA. V was clipped by 5 bases and J by 10 bases; unmatched bases: 10.

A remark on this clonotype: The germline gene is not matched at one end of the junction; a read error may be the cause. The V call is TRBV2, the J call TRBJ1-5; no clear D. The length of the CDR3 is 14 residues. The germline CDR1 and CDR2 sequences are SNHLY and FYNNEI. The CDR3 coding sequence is TGTGCCAGTAGTGAATCCAGTGACAATCAGCCCCAGCATTTT. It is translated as CASSESSDNQPQHF.

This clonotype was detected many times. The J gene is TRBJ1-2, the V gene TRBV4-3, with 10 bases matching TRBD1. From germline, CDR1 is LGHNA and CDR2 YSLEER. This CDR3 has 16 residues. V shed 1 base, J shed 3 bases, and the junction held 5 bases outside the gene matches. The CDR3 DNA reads TGCGCCAGCAGCCAAGGGGACAGGGGATGGGACTATGGCTACACCTTC. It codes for CASSQGDRGWDYGYTF.

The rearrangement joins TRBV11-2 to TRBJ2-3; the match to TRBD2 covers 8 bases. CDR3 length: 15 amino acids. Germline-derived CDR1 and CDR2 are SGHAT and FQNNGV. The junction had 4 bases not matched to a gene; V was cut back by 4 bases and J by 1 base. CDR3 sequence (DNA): TGTGCCAGCAGCTCACAACTAGCGGGCACAGATACGCAGTATTTT. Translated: CASSSQLAGTDTQYF. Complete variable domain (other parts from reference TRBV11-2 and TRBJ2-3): EAGVAQSPRYKIIEKRQSVAFWCNPISGHATLYWYQQILGQGPKLLIQFQNNGVVDDSQLPKDRFSAERLKGVDSTLKIQPAKLEDSAVYLCASSSQLAGTDTQYFGPGTRLTVL.

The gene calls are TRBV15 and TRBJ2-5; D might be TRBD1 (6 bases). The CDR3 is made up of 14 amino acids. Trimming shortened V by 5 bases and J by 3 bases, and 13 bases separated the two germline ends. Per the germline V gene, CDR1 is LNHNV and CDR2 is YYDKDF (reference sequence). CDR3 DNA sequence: TGTGCCACCAGCGCCCGGGCAGGGGAAGAGACCCAGTACTTC. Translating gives CATSARAGEETQYF.

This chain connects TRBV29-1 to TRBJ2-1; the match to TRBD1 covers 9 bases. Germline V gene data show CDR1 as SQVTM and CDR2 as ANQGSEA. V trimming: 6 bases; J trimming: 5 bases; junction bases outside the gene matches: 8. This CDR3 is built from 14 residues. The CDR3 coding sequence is TGCAGCGTAAAACAGGGGGCTTGGAACAATGAGCAGTTCTTC. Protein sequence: CSVKQGAWNNEQFF.

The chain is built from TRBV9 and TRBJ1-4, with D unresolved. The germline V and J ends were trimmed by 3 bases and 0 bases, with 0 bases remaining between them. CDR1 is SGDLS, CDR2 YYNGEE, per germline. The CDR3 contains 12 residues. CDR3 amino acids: CASSATNEKLFF. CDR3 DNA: TGTGCCAGCAGCGCAACTAATGAAAAACTGTTTTTT.

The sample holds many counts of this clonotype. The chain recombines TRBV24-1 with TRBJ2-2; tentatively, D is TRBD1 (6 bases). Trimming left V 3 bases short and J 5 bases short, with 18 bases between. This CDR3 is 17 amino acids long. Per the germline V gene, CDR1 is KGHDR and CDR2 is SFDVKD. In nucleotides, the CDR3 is TGTGCCACCAGTGATCAAGCCGGGCAGGGGCGAACCGGGGAGCTGTTTTTT. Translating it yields CATSDQAGQGRTGELFF.

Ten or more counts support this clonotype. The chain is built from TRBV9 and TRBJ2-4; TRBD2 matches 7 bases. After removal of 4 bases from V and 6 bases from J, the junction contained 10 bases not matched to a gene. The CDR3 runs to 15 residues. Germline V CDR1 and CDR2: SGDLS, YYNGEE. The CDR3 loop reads CASSHDGGGRNIQYF. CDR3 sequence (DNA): TGTGCCAGCAGCCACGATGGGGGAGGGAGAAACATTCAGTACTTC.

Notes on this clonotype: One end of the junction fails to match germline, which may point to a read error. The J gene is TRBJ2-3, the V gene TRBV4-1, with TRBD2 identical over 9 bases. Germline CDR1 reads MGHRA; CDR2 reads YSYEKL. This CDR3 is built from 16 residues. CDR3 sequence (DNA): TGCGCCAGCAGCCAGGAGCGGGGGGCGGACACAGATACGCGGTATTTT. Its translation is CASSQERGADTDTRYF.

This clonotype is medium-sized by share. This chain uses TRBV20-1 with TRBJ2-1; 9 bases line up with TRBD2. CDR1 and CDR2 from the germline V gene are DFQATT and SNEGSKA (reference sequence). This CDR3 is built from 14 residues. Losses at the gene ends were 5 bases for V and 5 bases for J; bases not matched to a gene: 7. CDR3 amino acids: CSAYGAGGDNEQFF. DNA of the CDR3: TGCAGTGCTTACGGGGCGGGAGGGGACAATGAGCAGTTCTTC.

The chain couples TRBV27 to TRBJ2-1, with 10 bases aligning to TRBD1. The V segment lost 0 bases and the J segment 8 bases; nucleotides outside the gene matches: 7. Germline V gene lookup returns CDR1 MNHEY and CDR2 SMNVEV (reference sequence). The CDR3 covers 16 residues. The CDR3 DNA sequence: TGTGCCAGCAGTTTATCTTGGGGACAGGGGCTCGATGAGCAGTTCTTC. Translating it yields CASSLSWGQGLDEQFF.